This paragraph reports one T cell receptor (beta chain). This entry is derived from a study of blood T cell repertoires in COVID-19. Study summary: The United States, Italy and Spain supplied acute and convalescent COVID-19 samples. The analysed material was cDNA or gDNA that came from T cells, B-cell-depleted T cells, or PBMCs.

In the original analysis: For nucleated cells, counts were estimated from reference gene primer amplification. Sequenced by immunoSEQ multiplex PCR; TCRdb stores in-frame clones only, minus some. From that table come the V and J calls and clone size; the DNA was used to work out D and trimming. The sample shows over 60,000 clones, about nine tenths of them seen only once. This clonotype was obtained from a woman at least 80 years old with active or convalescent COVID-19. The sample was peripheral blood.

The CDR3 spells CASSLSGDSSGNTIYF. CDR3 sequence (DNA): TGTGCCAGCAGCTTGTCGGGGGACAGCTCTGGAAACACCATATATTTT. The chain recombines TRBV5-4 with TRBJ1-3, with 7 bases that match TRBD1. V dropped 1 base and J dropped 0; count of bases not matched to a gene: 4. The CDR3 loop spans 16 amino acids. CDR1 is SGHNT, CDR2 YYREEE, per germline (reference sequence).